This T cell receptor beta chain was obtained from a study of PD-L1 blockade in urothelial cancer. Data came from immunoSEQ multiplex PCR; TCRdb stores just in-frame clones and leaves some out. The sample has around 100,000 clones, about nine tenths seen once. Time point: pretreatment peripheral blood. Germline values: CDR1 SGHTA, CDR2 FQGTGA. The germline V and J ends were trimmed by 6 bases and 10 bases, with 15 bases remaining between them. The CDR3 spans 13 residues. This sequence joins TRBV7-3 and TRBJ2-2; TRBD2 might be the D (6 bases). This specimen consisted of PBMCs, obtained around atezolizumab (anti-PD-L1) treatment. This receptor was obtained from a man between 60 and 75 years old with urothelial cancer. In DNA, the CDR3 is TGTGCCAGCAGTCCCCAAGGGACTGCGGAGCTGTTTTTT. Translated, it gives CASSPQGTAELFF.